What follows is one TCR beta chain and its context. Sequencing was performed with immunoSEQ multiplex PCR; in TCRdb, only in-frame clones are kept and a portion is missing. The profile covers more than 100,000 clones, with roughly 88% appearing a single time and about 2% taken by the ten largest. The entry originates in a study of blood T cell repertoires in COVID-19. About the research overall: Donors in the United States, Italy and Spain gave samples during acute or convalescent COVID-19. In each case, the material was cDNA or gDNA derived from T cells, B-cell-depleted T cells, or PBMCs.

Germline V gene data show CDR1 as MGHDK and CDR2 as SYGVNS. V was cut by 6 bases and J by 5 bases, with 19 bases left in between. This CDR3 is 15 amino acids long. The clonotype was recovered from a man in his 70s with active COVID-19. The chain carries TRBV25-1 and TRBJ2-5, with D tentatively TRBD1 (6 bases). The material sequenced was peripheral blood. CDR3 sequence reads: CASRSGGGGSETQYF. The DNA of the CDR3 is TGTGCCAGCAGGTCTGGTGGGGGCGGCTCTGAGACCCAGTACTTC.